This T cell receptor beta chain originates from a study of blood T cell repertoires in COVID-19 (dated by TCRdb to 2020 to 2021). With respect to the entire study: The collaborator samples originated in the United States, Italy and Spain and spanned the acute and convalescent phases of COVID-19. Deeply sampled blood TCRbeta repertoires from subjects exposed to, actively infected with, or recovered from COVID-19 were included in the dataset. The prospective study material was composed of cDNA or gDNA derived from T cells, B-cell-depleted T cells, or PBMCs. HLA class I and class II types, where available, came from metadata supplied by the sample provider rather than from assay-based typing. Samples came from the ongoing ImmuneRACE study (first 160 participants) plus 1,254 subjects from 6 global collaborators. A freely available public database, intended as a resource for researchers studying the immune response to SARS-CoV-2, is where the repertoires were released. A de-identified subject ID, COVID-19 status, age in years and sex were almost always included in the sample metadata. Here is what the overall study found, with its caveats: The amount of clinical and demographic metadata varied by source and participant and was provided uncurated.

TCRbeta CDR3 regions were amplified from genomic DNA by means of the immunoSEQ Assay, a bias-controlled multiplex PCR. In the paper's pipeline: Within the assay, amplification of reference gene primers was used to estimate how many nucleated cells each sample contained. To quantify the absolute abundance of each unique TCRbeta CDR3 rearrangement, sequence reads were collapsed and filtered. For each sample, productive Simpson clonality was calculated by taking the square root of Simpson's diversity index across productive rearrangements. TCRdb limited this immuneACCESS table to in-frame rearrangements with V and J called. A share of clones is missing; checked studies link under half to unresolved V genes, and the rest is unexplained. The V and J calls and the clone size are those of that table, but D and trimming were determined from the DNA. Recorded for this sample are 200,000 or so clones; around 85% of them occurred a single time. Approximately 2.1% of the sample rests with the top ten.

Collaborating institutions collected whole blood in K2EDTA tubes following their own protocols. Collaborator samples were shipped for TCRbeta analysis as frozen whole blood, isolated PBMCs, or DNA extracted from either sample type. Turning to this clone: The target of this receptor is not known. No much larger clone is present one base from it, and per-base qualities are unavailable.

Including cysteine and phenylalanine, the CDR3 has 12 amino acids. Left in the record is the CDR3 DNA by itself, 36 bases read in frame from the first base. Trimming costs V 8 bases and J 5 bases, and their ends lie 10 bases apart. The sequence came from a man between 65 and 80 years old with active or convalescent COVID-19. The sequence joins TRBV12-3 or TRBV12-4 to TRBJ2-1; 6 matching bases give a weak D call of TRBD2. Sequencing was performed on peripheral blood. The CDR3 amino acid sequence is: CASFWGDNEQFF. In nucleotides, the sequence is TGTGCCAGCTTCTGGGGGGACAATGAGCAGTTCTTC.